This TCR beta chain was sequenced for a study of T cell repertoires in aging, cancer and after chemotherapy. This clonotype was detected a few times. CDR1 is SGHTA, CDR2 FQGNSA, per germline. CDR3 length: 13 residues. Trimming cost V 4 bases and J 2 bases, with 8 bases left between them. A mixed TRB-A/B primer pool amplified rearranged TRB by multiplex touch-down PCR. TCRdb ran MiXCR on the multiplex PCR reads and lists one entry per CDR3 protein. The sample yields about 13,000 distinct CDR3 sequences, around 23% seen once. The template was genomic DNA from peripheral blood, not RNA. This receptor was obtained from a human donor in good health. The sequencing input was blood. The chain recombines TRBV7-2 with TRBJ1-1; D call uncertain. CDR3 residues: CASSSLANTEAFF. The DNA for the CDR3 is TGTGCCAGCAGCTCTCTAGCCAACACTGAAGCTTTCTTT.